The present T cell receptor (beta chain) was sequenced within a study of memory CD8 T cells in hepatitis C reinfection (dated by TCRdb to 2016 to 2017). In the study overall: Among the donors, three cleared two back-to-back HCV infections on their own, whereas two got rid of a primary infection but ended up chronically infected after reinfection. A case counted as HCV reinfection when an HCV RNA test came back positive after two negative tests taken at least 60 days apart. Peak reinfection samples were taken from 3 to 8 weeks after reinfection was detected. The TCR beta repertoire of virus-specific CD8 T cells was tracked longitudinally in about 5 donors across an HCV reinfection episode. Several reinfection cases with stored pre-reinfection samples were identified between about 2009 and 2013. In the reinfection study, participants who had previously resolved an HCV infection were followed up every 3 months. The peak reinfection time point was selected on the basis of previously published longitudinal tetramer+ CD8 T cell frequency data.

The meaning of the sample's time point label: peak reinfection, 3 to 8 weeks after reinfection detection. Sorted cells were sequenced directly ex vivo, with no in vitro expansion before TCR sequencing. The donors were people who inject drugs and were enrolled in Canada's Montreal Acute Hepatitis C Cohort Study (HEPCO). Total naive CD8 T cells, sorted as viable CD3+ CD8+ CD45RO-, came from a couple of donors at all three reinfection time points as controls. Before sorting, cryopreserved peripheral blood mononuclear cells were thawed, and CD8 T cells were purified from the thawed cells. Negative selection with the MACS CD8+ T cell Isolation Kit was used to enrich CD8 T cells. Cells were sorted on a BD FACSAria II sorter running FACSDiva software, and FlowJo was used to analyze the data. Notes on this clone: What this receptor recognizes is not known. It has no much larger one-base neighbor in the sample; base qualities were not kept.

Libraries were built with the immunoSEQ multiplex PCR assay. Genomic DNA was pulled from the sorted cells, and the automated high-throughput method of Adaptive Biotechnologies was used to sequence the TCR beta V, D and J regions. A two-step, bias-controlled multiplex PCR was used to amplify the CDR3 regions. Amplified TCR beta libraries were sequenced on an Illumina instrument. As for the authors' bioinformatics: Demultiplexed reads were processed to reduce amplification and sequencing bias, and CDR3 sequences were assigned to gene families using the IMGT database. Repertoire data were analyzed with ImmunoSEQ software version 2.0. Clonotype lists were filtered to remove out-of-frame sequences as well as sequences containing stop codons in the CDR3. Clonotypes below 0.01% frequency were excluded because they corresponded to less than one cell. To get richness, observed richness was divided by input cell number, while evenness came from dividing Shannon entropy by log observed richness. Repertoire diversity and similarity between time points were quantified using Simpson diversity and Morisita-Horn overlap indices. Clonotypes were sorted into dominant (>1%), sub-dominant (0.5-0.99%), low abundance (0.1-0.49%) or lowest abundance (<0.1%) groups. The germline index was obtained by subtracting total nucleotide additions from total CDR3 length and then dividing the result by total CDR3 length. In its TCRdb copy, this immuneACCESS table keeps in-frame sequences only and misses some clones. Where compared with another copy, unresolved V genes explain less than half of these, and the others have no known cause. Clone size and the V and J calls come from that table; the DNA yielded D and trimming. The sample table holds around 47,000 clones, of which 88% were seen once. Under 1.5% of the sample is in the top ten clones.

What the research found in general, with its limitations: Because only four to six donors were included, definitive conclusions about public clonotypes linked to secondary clearance could not be reached by the study.

The sequence was collected from a young man with hepatitis C virus infection. Material: naive CD8+ T cells sorted from blood. The sample's cell subset or site, from its label and the paper: total naive CD8+CD45RO- T cells.

At the DNA level, the sequence is TGTGCCAGCAGCTTACGCACATCGAACACCGGGGAGCTGTTTTTT. Its product reads: CASSLRTSNTGELFF. The chain is assembled from TRBV7-9 and TRBJ2-2, with the identity of the D gene unclear. The trim is 2 bases for V and 0 bases for J, with a gap of 7 bases between the germline ends. The germline V gene (reference sequence) sets CDR1 to SEHNR and CDR2 to FQNEAQ. Its CDR3 holds 15 amino acids, cysteine through phenylalanine. Only the CDR3 portion is preserved as DNA: 45 bases, with reading frame beginning at the first base.